This record concerns one T cell receptor beta chain sequence. No cognate antigen has been identified for it. Compared with germline, one end of the junction differs, possibly owing to a read error. Each collaborating institution followed its own protocols to collect whole blood in K2EDTA tubes. For TCRbeta analysis, collaborators shipped samples as frozen whole blood, isolated PBMCs, or DNA extracted from either of those sample types. TCRbeta CDR3 regions were amplified from genomic DNA by means of the immunoSEQ Assay, a bias-controlled multiplex PCR. The paper's processing steps were these. Nucleated cell counts per sample were estimated from amplification of reference gene primers within the assay. Sequence reads were collapsed and filtered to measure the absolute abundance of every unique TCRbeta CDR3 rearrangement. For each sample, productive Simpson clonality was calculated as the square root of Simpson's diversity index over productive rearrangements. TCRdb took this table from immuneACCESS and kept in-frame rearrangements with V and J called. Such tables lack part of the clones; where checked against another copy, unresolved V genes explain under half of the gap, and the rest is unexplained. V and J calls and clone size follow that table, whereas D and trimming were derived from the DNA. Counted in this sample were 30,000 to 40,000 clones; roughly 87% of them appeared once. 20% of the sample is in the top ten clones.

Reading from cysteine to phenylalanine, the CDR3 counts 16 amino acids. Only the CDR3 region is kept as DNA, spanning 48 bases read in frame from base 1. CDR1 and CDR2 are drawn from the germline V gene: KGHSH, LQKENI. This entry belongs to a study of blood T cell repertoires in COVID-19 (dated by TCRdb to 2020 to 2022). Regarding the complete study: Samples covering the acute and convalescent phases of COVID-19 were provided by collaborators in the United States, Italy and Spain. The material from the prospective study consisted of cDNA or gDNA derived from T cells, B-cell-depleted T cells, or PBMCs. The dataset comprised deeply sampled blood TCRbeta repertoires from subjects exposed to, actively infected with, or recovered from COVID-19. The repertoires were made available in a free public database intended to serve as a resource for research on the immune response to SARS-CoV-2. Samples came from the ongoing ImmuneRACE study (first 160 participants) plus 1,254 subjects from 6 global collaborators. A de-identified subject ID, COVID-19 status, age in years and sex were almost always included in the sample metadata. Where HLA class I and class II types were available, the types were taken from metadata supplied by the sample provider, not from assay-based typing.

Paper-wide results and their limitations: Clinical and demographic metadata were provided uncurated, with the amount varying by source and participant.

The sequence derives from a man between 60 and 75 years old with acute or convalescent COVID-19. Material: peripheral blood. The chain is encoded by TRBV18 joined to TRBJ2-2, with TRBD1 as a weak D call on 5 bases. The bases read TGTGCCAGCTCCCCACAGGCGGTAGCCAACACCGGGGAGCTGTTTTTT. It specifies CASSPQAVANTGELFF.